This TCR beta chain emerged from a study of cytomegalovirus exposure and HLA in healthy donors. The length of the CDR3 is 12 residues. Germline values: CDR1 MDHEN, CDR2 SYDVKM. V gave up 3 bases and J gave up 3 bases, with 6 bases separating them. Study-level results: The authors confirmed in vitro that a few CMV-associated chains were specific for CMV antigens. No immune exposure information besides CMV serostatus was available. The study put under 200 TCR beta chains on its list as cytomegalovirus-associated.

Use of 60 Vbeta and 13 Jbeta primers characterized the PCR. Method: immunoSEQ multiplex PCR; TCRdb's copy keeps in-frame clones and lacks some. Its clone listing holds about 60,000 clones. In the case of this clone: Its antigen is not known.

The sequencing sample was made of PBMCs. This clonotype was obtained from a young woman in good health and CMV-seronegative. The chain has TRBV28 and TRBJ2-7; no reliable D call. CDR3 in DNA: TGTGCCAGCAGTTTGCACAGCTACGAGCAGTACTTC. Amino acid sequence: CASSLHSYEQYF. Full variable domain (missing parts from reference TRBV28 and TRBJ2-7): DVKVTQSSRYLVKRTGEKVFLECVQDMDHENMFWYRQDPGLGLRLIYFSYDVKMKEKGDIPEGYSVSREKKERFSLILESASTNQTSMYLCASSLHSYEQYFGPGTRLTVT.